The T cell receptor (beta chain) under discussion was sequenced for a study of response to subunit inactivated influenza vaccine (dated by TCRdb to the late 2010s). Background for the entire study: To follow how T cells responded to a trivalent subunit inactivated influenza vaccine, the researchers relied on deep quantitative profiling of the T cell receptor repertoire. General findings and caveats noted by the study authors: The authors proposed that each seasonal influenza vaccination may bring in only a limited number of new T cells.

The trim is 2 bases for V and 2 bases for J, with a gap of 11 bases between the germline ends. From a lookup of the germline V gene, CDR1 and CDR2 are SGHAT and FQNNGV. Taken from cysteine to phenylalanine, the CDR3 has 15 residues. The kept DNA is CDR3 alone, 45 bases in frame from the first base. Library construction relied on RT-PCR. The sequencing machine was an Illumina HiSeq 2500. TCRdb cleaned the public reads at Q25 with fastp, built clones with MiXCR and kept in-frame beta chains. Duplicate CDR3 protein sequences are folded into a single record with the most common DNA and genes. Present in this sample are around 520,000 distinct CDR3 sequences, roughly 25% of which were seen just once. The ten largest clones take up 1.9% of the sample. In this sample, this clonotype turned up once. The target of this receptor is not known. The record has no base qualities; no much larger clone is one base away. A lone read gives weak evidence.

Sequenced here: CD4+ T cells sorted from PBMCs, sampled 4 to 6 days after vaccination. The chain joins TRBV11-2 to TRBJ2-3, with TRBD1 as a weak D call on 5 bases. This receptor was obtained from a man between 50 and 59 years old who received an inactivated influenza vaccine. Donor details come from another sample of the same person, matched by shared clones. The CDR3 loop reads CASSLTGITTDTQYF. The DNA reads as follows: TGTGCCAGCAGCTTAACAGGAATAACCACAGATACGCAGTATTTT.